The 2 T cell receptor beta chains listed next were all sequenced from one sample in a study of blood T cells in healthy people across ages. A second roughly 6 to 12 cycle PCR used barcoded and J-beta primers. TCRdb reprocessed the 5' RACE reads with MiXCR, giving one entry per CDR3 protein. Of fewer than 2,000,000 distinct CDR3 sequences listed, 30% to 40% are singletons. Specimen: blood. The origin of the receptors is a human donor in good health.

The chain recombines TRBV11-2 with TRBJ2-1; D ambiguous. This CDR3 has 12 amino acids. The germline gives CDR1 SGHAT, CDR2 FQNNGV. V was shortened by 2 bases and J by 10 bases, with 9 bases between the two germline ends. The CDR3 loop is CASSLLRKEQFF. The CDR3 nucleotides are TGTGCCAGCAGCTTACTGAGGAAGGAGCAGTTCTTC.

The gene calls are TRBV6-2 or TRBV6-3 and TRBJ2-1, with D tentatively TRBD2 (5 bases). Germline lookup yields CDR1 MNHEY and CDR2 SVGEGT. The V end was cut by 5 bases, the J end by 0 bases, with 14 bases between. This CDR3 has 16 amino acids. The CDR3 protein is CASSPRGIFSYNEQFF. The CDR3 nucleotides read TGTGCCAGCAGTCCCCGGGGTATATTCTCCTACAATGAGCAGTTCTTC.